This TCR beta chain was identified during a study of T cell responses to AZD1222 COVID-19 vaccine. Points from the study as a whole: In all cases, repertoires were sampled only after the peak T cell response. CD4 TCRs associated with vaccination spanned spike, dominating at 160-218 and 743-854. Donors were mostly white British, more females; clonal diversity possibly underestimated.

The CDR3 length is 16 residues. Per germline, CDR1 MNHEY and CDR2 SMNVEV (reference sequence). V lost 0 bases and J lost 0, with 9 bases in between. To note about this clone: Its antigen is as yet unknown.

Clones were read by immunoSEQ multiplex PCR, and TCRdb kept only the in-frame ones, dropping some. The sample has about 190,000 clones; just over 90% are singletons. The specimen comprised peripheral blood, sampled on day 0 of AZD1222 vaccination. This sequence originates from an adult in good health. The chain combines TRBV27 with TRBJ1-3, with D possibly being TRBD1 (5 bases). DNA of the CDR3: TGTGCCAGCAGTTTATCGGGACCGGCCTCTGGAAACACCATATATTTT. Translated: CASSLSGPASGNTIYF.